This TCR beta chain was captured by sequencing in a study of cytomegalovirus exposure and HLA in healthy donors (dated by TCRdb to 2016 to 2017). About the full investigation: An earlier analysis of a few hundred of the donors reported 250 to 350 Gb of sequence data and about 120 million unique TCR beta sequences obtained from around 190 million T cells. HLA typing covered class I and class II loci at four-digit resolution. Typing coverage differed by locus: A, B, C, DRB1 and DQB1 were typed in about 629-640 donors, DQA1 in roughly 510, DPA1 in around 580, and DPB1 in roughly 450. The study aimed to test whether cataloging public T cell receptors could reveal signatures of past pathogen exposure. Among approximately 370 genotyped donors of the cohort, an average of approximately 200,000 unique TCR beta nucleotide sequences was sequenced per donor, of which about 20% were non-productive. Every discovery cohort repertoire had been produced on one sequencing platform. A separate validation cohort of roughly 130 different subjects was used in addition to the roughly 640-subject first cohort. Rather than using new phenotypic data, the later analysis identified candidate immune exposures from TCR beta sequences and from how often those sequences occurred across donors. Donor age, sex, ethnicity and CMV serostatus were collected together with the repertoire data. In a later analysis, previously published TCR beta repertoires from roughly 710 donors were re-analyzed and high-resolution HLA genotyping was added so that TCR occurrence patterns could be studied. Of the 300 to 400 genotyped donors, about 80% fell in the genetic ancestry cluster associated with self-reported Caucasian donors. High-throughput TCR immunosequencing, statistical association of individual TCRs with disease status, and machine learning were combined to predict cytomegalovirus infection status. Because of strong linkage in the cohort, roughly five DR-DQ haplotypes were treated as single units for association and clustering. A later genetic analysis used genome-wide SNP genotypes for about 55% of the 666 donors, treating that subset as a discovery cohort. The study profiled the T cell repertoires of approximately 700 subjects by immunosequencing and related them to cytomegalovirus serostatus. An earlier analysis of fewer than 750 of the donors used high-throughput TCR beta sequencing to judge whether each TCR beta V gene segment behaved as functional or pseudogenic. An early release covering 500 to 750 HLA-typed donors comprised 250 to 350 gigabases of sequencing data and 65 million to 100 million unique TCR sequences.

From a lookup of the germline V gene, CDR1 and CDR2 are KGHSH and LQKENI. The trim is 2 bases for V and 4 bases for J, with a gap of 9 bases between the germline ends. The CDR3, from cysteine to phenylalanine, totals 14 residues. Only the CDR3 DNA is retained, 42 bases long and in frame from the first base. The cohort was made up of 500 to 800 healthy bone marrow donors. All cohort members were sampled while nominally healthy, although unrecorded immune exposures were likely present. The donor tested CMV seropositive and was one of the 289 seropositive cohort members. A peripheral blood sample was provided by each donor, and peripheral blood mononuclear cells were used for TCR beta sequencing. Genomic DNA was extracted from the blood cell samples with the Qiagen DNeasy Blood Extraction Kit. The investigation overall reported the following: An earlier analysis of 587 of the donors showed that most TCR beta V segments appeared in productive rearrangements either about 87% or about 30% of the time, which broadly matched IMGT annotations. Because counts were too low, seventeen rarely observed V segments, including chromosome 9 orphons, were excluded from the earlier analysis of some 590 of the donors. Only TCR beta chains were sequenced in this cohort, and the absence of alpha or paired-chain data limited detectable features. A later analysis found that TCR association rates varied across HLA loci, with DRB1 alleles showing the most associated TCRs and HLA-C alleles the fewest. Because the 87-base-pair reads could not distinguish some IMGT-functional V segments, including TRBV6-2 and TRBV6-3, those segments were excluded. HLA typing was unavailable for some donors at each locus, so association tests used only the typed subset. In both the original and validation cohorts, the classifier was reported to diagnose cytomegalovirus status with high specificity and sensitivity. Strong co-occurrence of HLA alleles, especially DR and DQ, made assigning TCR associations to individual alleles difficult. Several of the top co-occurrence clusters appeared to be linked to parvovirus B19, influenza, CMV and Epstein-Barr virus, according to a later analysis. Sequencing depth was assumed to be roughly uniform across donors in the presence/absence analyses, though that assumption may not hold. A further reported finding was that TCR beta sequences accurately predicted the HLA-A and HLA-B alleles for most subjects in the first cohort. Correlated functional status among segregating V segments might be attributable to linkage disequilibrium, but an unknown experimental factor could not be ruled out. The study listed approximately 160 TCR beta chains as associated with cytomegalovirus. Most TCR sequences were seen in very few donors, while some public TCRs were found in many individuals. In a later genetic analysis, fewer N-insertions in productive TCRs were reported among donors in an Asian-associated ancestry cluster than the roughly 700-donor mean. According to a later analysis, most CMV-associated TCR beta chains appeared to be HLA-restricted, and the HLA associations seemed to be driven largely by CMV exposure. A few of the identified cytomegalovirus-associated TCR beta chains were confirmed in vitro to be specific for cytomegalovirus antigens. A later genetic analysis associated a missense DCLRE1C variant with V-gene and J-gene trimming of TCR beta chains, and an independent cohort replicated the association. According to the authors, the approach could potentially be generalized to other disease states and immunological phenotypes. At a false discovery rate of 0.05, a later analysis linked around 17,000 TCR beta sequences to specific HLA alleles. A later analysis found that HLA-associated TCR beta chains were more clonally expanded and had lower generation probabilities than equally common non-associated chains. CMV serostatus was the only immune exposure information available for the cohort. A cluster of highly shared sequence variants was judged likely to represent a technical artifact of the sequencing pipeline.

Only one count was recorded for this clone. Its specific antigen is unknown. There are no base qualities to consult, and no much larger clone falls within one base. The method behind the library was the immunoSEQ multiplex PCR assay. For the multiplex PCR, a mixture combining 60 forward primers for TCR Vbeta segments and 13 reverse primers for TCR Jbeta segments was used. The CDR3 region of rearranged TCR beta genes was amplified from genomic DNA by a multiplex PCR assay. The Illumina HiSeq System was used to sequence the amplified TCR beta libraries as 87-base-pair reads. Concerning the study's data processing: A later analysis counted around 72 million unique TCR beta chains across the 550 to 750 repertoires, and 10 million to 12 million of these chains were shared by at least two donors. Raw reads were error-corrected and collapsed into unique sequences by a nearest-neighbor algorithm in which closely related sequences were merged to remove PCR and sequencing errors. To assign V, D and J gene segments, CDR3 sequences were aligned to IMGT reference sequences. For a sequence to be retained, at least a six-nucleotide match to both a V gene segment and a J gene segment was required. Rearrangements were classified as productive when the CDR3 lacked stop codons and remained in frame with V and J, and all other rearrangements were classified as non-productive. CDR3 was defined according to IMGT convention as the region running from the second conserved V-encoded cysteine to the conserved J-encoded phenylalanine. In an earlier analysis of more than 550 of the donors, sequences lacking an unambiguous match to a single V gene segment were excluded. An earlier analysis of a few hundred of the donors called V segments functional above 56.7% productive rearrangements and segregating when the between-donor standard deviation exceeded 5%. A statistical classification framework was developed to diagnose cytomegalovirus status using the catalog of TCR beta chain sequences. In a later analysis, TCR nucleotide sequences were compared against IMGT/GENE-DB human TR gene sequences so that V and J genes could be assigned. The TCRdist pipeline was used in a later analysis to assign CDR3 sequences and most-parsimonious VDJ recombination scenarios. A later analysis defined each TCR beta chain by its CDR3 amino acid sequence plus V-gene family, and excluded reads lacking a unique V-gene family. A later analysis removed several hundred highly shared, low-generation-probability nucleotide sequences to deal with suspected cross-contamination and a sequencing artifact. In a later analysis, a clonal expansion index was calculated for each public chain from normalized within-repertoire ranks of inferred template counts. In a later analysis, generation probabilities were computed with a VDJ recombination model fitted to out-of-frame rearrangements, and the resulting probabilities were checked against IGoR. Hypergeometric tests were used in a later analysis to score TCR-TCR, TCR-HLA and TCR-CMV co-occurrence, with a repertoire-size bias correction applied to the TCR pairs. A later analysis estimated false discovery rates by permuting HLA or CMV assignments 20 times. A later analysis grouped co-occurring TCRs with DBSCAN, adding TCRdist sequence similarity when clustering within HLA-allele-positive subsets. Repertoires with fewer than 30,000 or more than 120,000 public chains, plus five repertoires with anomalous nucleotide sharing, were excluded from co-occurrence clustering. This immuneACCESS table, as held by TCRdb, lists in-frame sequences with V and J called but not all clones. Of the missing ones, under half trace to an unresolved V gene in checked studies; the others have no known cause. For V, J and clone size, that table is used; D and trimming come from the DNA. Here the sample has about 130,000 clones; roughly 85% occur a single time. Of the sample, approximately 7% falls within the top ten clones.

Sequencing was done on a sample of PBMCs. The sequence derives from a man aged 35 to 55 in good health and CMV-seropositive. The chain uses TRBV18 and TRBJ2-1; TRBD1 is perhaps the D gene, given 6 matching bases. The nucleotides read TGTGCCAGCTCACCAGTTGACAGGTACAATGAGCAGTTCTTC. It encodes CASSPVDRYNEQFF.